The 13 T cell receptor beta chains below all came from one sample that was sequenced in a study of cytomegalovirus exposure and HLA in healthy donors. PCR primers comprised 60 Vbeta and 13 Jbeta primers. Assay used: immunoSEQ multiplex PCR; TCRdb lists only in-frame clones, some missing. The sample includes 150,000 or so clones. Sequenced: PBMCs. These TCRs come from a woman between 50 and 59 years old in good health and CMV-seronegative.

The genes are TRBV7-3 and TRBJ2-7, with TRBD1 identical over 9 bases. From germline, CDR1 is SGHTA and CDR2 FQGTGA. J gave up 3 bases and V 4 bases, and 4 bases lay outside the gene matches. This CDR3 comprises 14 residues. The CDR3 DNA sequence: TGTGCCAGCAGCTCCGGGACAGGGAGCTACGAGCAGTACTTC. Protein product: CASSSGTGSYEQYF.

The chain has TRBV5-4 and TRBJ2-3, with TRBD2 identical over 9 bases. The CDR3 extends over 16 amino acids. Germline lookup yields CDR1 SGHNT and CDR2 YYREEE (reference sequence). V was clipped by 4 bases and J by 0 bases; unmatched bases: 6. The CDR3 DNA reads as TGTGCCAGCAGCGGTAGCGGGGGCCCTAGCACAGATACGCAGTATTTT. It translates to CASSGSGGPSTDTQYF.

The chain employs TRBV19 and TRBJ1-5; 9 positions agree with TRBD1. Germline-derived CDR1 and CDR2 are LNHDA and SQIVND (reference sequence). The CDR3 totals 20 residues. Unmatched junction bases numbered 15, after V lost 3 bases and J lost 0 bases. In DNA, the CDR3 is TGTGCCAGTAGTATTCGCCCGGGACAGGGAATAACTTATAGCAATCAGCCCCAGCATTTT. This sequence encodes CASSIRPGQGITYSNQPQHF.

The chain uses TRBV7-2 and TRBJ2-5, with D maybe TRBD1 (5 bases). Trimming took off 1 base at V and 5 bases at J, with 14 bases between the two ends. The CDR3 is 15 residues long. Per the germline V gene, CDR1 is SGHTA and CDR2 is FQGNSA. In nucleotides, the CDR3 is TGTGCCAGCAGCTTAGTTAAGGGGATTTACGAGACCCAGTACTTC. As protein: CASSLVKGIYETQYF.

This chain links TRBV4-2 with TRBJ2-1; D unresolved. Germline V gene lookup returns CDR1 LGHNA and CDR2 YNFKEQ. This CDR3 is 13 amino acids long. Trimming cost V 0 bases and J 9 bases, with 9 bases left between them. CDR3 nucleotides: TGTGCCAGCAGCCAAGATCCGGTTTCTGAGCAGTTCTTC. Protein sequence: CASSQDPVSEQFF.

The V call is TRBV9, the J call TRBJ1-3; the D is unclear. The CDR3 has 16 residues. V was trimmed by 4 bases and J by 4 bases, leaving 18 bases between them. CDR1 is SGDLS, CDR2 YYNGEE, per germline. CDR3 loop: CASSPAPSRVGNTIYF. In DNA, the CDR3 is TGTGCCAGCAGCCCGGCCCCTTCTAGAGTAGGAAACACCATATATTTT.

The J gene is TRBJ1-6, the V gene TRBV6-4; 7 nucleotides match TRBD1. This CDR3 region has 16 residues. CDR1 is MRHNA and CDR2 is SNTAGT in the germline V gene. The ends lost 6 bases at V and 7 bases at J; junction bases unmatched: 12. The CDR3 bases are TGTGCCAGCAGAAGACAGGGTCTTACGTCAAATTCACCCCTCCACTTT. This translates into CASRRQGLTSNSPLHF.

This rearrangement joins TRBV5-5 to TRBJ1-2; possibly TRBD1 for D (5 bases). Trimming took off 4 bases at V and 4 bases at J, with 11 bases between the two ends. The germline CDR1 and CDR2 sequences are SGHKS and YYEKEE (reference sequence). This CDR3 region has 13 residues. CDR3 loop: CASSDSGVYGYTF. The CDR3 region has the DNA TGTGCCAGCAGCGACTCGGGGGTCTATGGCTACACCTTC.

The CDR3, as DNA: TGCGCCAGCAGCCAAGACGGGACAGGGACCTACAATGAGCAGTTCTTC. Protein sequence: CASSQDGTGTYNEQFF. V and J are TRBV4-1 and TRBJ2-1, with 9 nucleotides matching TRBD1. The junction had 2 bases not matched to a gene; V was cut back by 0 bases and J by 2 bases. The germline V gene encodes CDR1 MGHRA and CDR2 YSYEKL. The CDR3 runs to 16 residues.

The chain employs TRBV18 and TRBJ2-3; D unresolved. The CDR3 is 13 amino acids. CDR1 is KGHSH and CDR2 is LQKENI in the germline V gene. Trimming cost V 3 bases and J 4 bases, with 8 bases left between them. The CDR3 DNA sequence: TGTGCCAGCTCACCGCTAGTGGCAGATACGCAGTATTTT. It translates to CASSPLVADTQYF.

The chain recombines TRBV25-1 with TRBJ2-2, with D unresolved. The CDR3 is made up of 13 amino acids. The V gene's germline CDR1 is MGHDK and CDR2 SYGVNS. V lost 4 bases and J 3 bases, leaving 6 bases between the germline ends. For the CDR3, the DNA is TGTGCCAGCAGTGGTGGCTACACCGGGGAGCTGTTTTTT. Translation gives CASSGGYTGELFF.

This chain links TRBV4-1 with TRBJ1-2; maybe TRBD1 (6 bases). Trimming took 2 bases from V and 4 from J, leaving 14 bases between them. CDR1 is MGHRA and CDR2 is YSYEKL in the germline V gene. The CDR3 loop spans 15 amino acids. The CDR3 protein is CASSQPTGAFYGYTF. The DNA of the CDR3 is TGCGCCAGCAGCCAACCGACAGGAGCCTTCTATGGCTACACCTTC.

This chain links TRBV19 with TRBJ2-7; D not resolved. In germline, CDR1 is LNHDA, CDR2 SQIVND (reference sequence). V was shortened by 1 base and J by 0 bases, with 10 bases between the two germline ends. This CDR3 region has 15 residues. Here the CDR3 reads CASSIVVTNSYEQYF. In DNA form, the CDR3 reads TGTGCCAGTAGTATAGTAGTCACCAACTCCTACGAGCAGTACTTC.